This T cell receptor (beta chain) was obtained from a study of blood T cell repertoires in COVID-19. Across the study: Collection of acute and convalescent COVID-19 samples took place in the United States, Italy and Spain. The analysed material was cDNA or gDNA that came from T cells, B-cell-depleted T cells, or PBMCs.

Losses at the gene ends were 6 bases for V and 4 bases for J; bases not matched to a gene: 7. CDR1 and CDR2 from the germline V gene are KGHSH and LQKENI. The CDR3 contains 16 residues. Authors' methods: Amplifying reference gene primers gave estimates of nucleated cell counts. The table came from immunoSEQ multiplex PCR; TCRdb's copy has only in-frame clones and leaves some out. V and J calls plus clone size are reproduced from that table; the DNA served to infer D and trimming. The sample includes around 160,000 clones, roughly 86% of them seen just once. The clonotype was recovered from a human donor with acute or convalescent COVID-19. The donor label of this sample is uncertain. The chain uses TRBV18 and TRBJ2-2; 11 bases agree with TRBD2. The sample consisted of peripheral blood. The chain's CDR3 is CASSPYTSGGTGELFF. CDR3 sequence (DNA): TGTGCCAGCTCGCCTTATACTAGCGGGGGCACCGGGGAGCTGTTTTTT.